This passage covers 23 T cell receptor beta chains from one sample sequenced in a study of blood T cell repertoires in COVID-19. Sequencing was performed with immunoSEQ multiplex PCR; in TCRdb, only in-frame clones are kept and a portion is missing. Of approximately 84,000 clones in the sample, over 65% are singletons; the top ten hold more than 5%. The sample comprised peripheral blood. The receptors shown here come from a man in his fifties or sixties with active or convalescent COVID-19.

This chain joins TRBV5-6 and TRBJ1-2; D might be TRBD1 (6 bases). Trimming removed 4 bases at V and 6 bases at J, with 13 bases between. CDR3 length: 13 amino acids. Germline-derived CDR1 and CDR2 are SGHDT and YYEEEE. This chain's CDR3 is CASSLSYRDGYTF. The CDR3 DNA reads TGTGCCAGCAGCCTTTCGTACAGGGATGGCTACACCTTC.

This clone was recorded only once. The chain joins TRBV9 to TRBJ2-1, with 10 bases identical to TRBD2. Unmatched junction bases numbered 1, after V lost 1 base and J lost 6 bases. The CDR3 extends over 14 amino acids. Germline lookup yields CDR1 SGDLS and CDR2 YYNGEE. The CDR3 DNA sequence: TGTGCCAGCAGCGTAAAGCGGGGGGGCAATGAGCAGTTCTTC. Translating it yields CASSVKRGGNEQFF.

This chain joins TRBV27 and TRBJ1-6; 7 nucleotides align to TRBD1. V dropped 8 bases and J dropped 4; count of bases not matched to a gene: 5. The CDR3 is 14 amino acids. CDR1 is MNHEY, CDR2 SMNVEV, per germline (reference sequence). CDR3: CASGPGGYNSPLHF. DNA of the CDR3: TGTGCCAGCGGGCCAGGGGGATATAATTCACCCCTCCACTTT.

This rearrangement joins TRBV7-2 to TRBJ2-5; 7 nucleotides agree with TRBD2. Germline V gives CDR1 SGHTA, CDR2 FQGNSA. CDR3 length: 14 amino acids. V gave up 5 bases and J gave up 3 bases; unmatched junction bases: 6. CDR3 sequence: CASSLRLAEETQYF. CDR3 sequence (DNA): TGTGCCAGCAGCCTACGACTAGCTGAAGAGACCCAGTACTTC.

This clone was detected many times. The gene calls are TRBV5-5 and TRBJ1-3, with D possibly matching TRBD1 (6 bases). The CDR3 is 16 amino acids. V was trimmed by 4 bases and J by 2 bases, leaving 16 bases between them. Per germline, CDR1 SGHKS and CDR2 YYEKEE (reference sequence). The CDR3, as DNA: TGTGCCAGCAGCGATTACAGGGCTCGCACTGGAAACACCATATATTTT. This sequence encodes CASSDYRARTGNTIYF.

The V call is TRBV7-8, the J call TRBJ1-1, with 7 bases that match TRBD1. Looked up from germline, CDR1 is SGHVS and CDR2 is FQNEAQ. V gave up 5 bases and J gave up 4 bases; unmatched junction bases: 10. The CDR3 is 15 residues long. CDR3 sequence reads: CASSLRTGLVTEAFF. CDR3 DNA sequence: TGTGCCAGCAGCCTTAGGACAGGATTGGTCACTGAAGCTTTCTTT. Full variable domain (rest looked up from reference TRBV7-8 and TRBJ1-1): GAGVSQSPRYKVAKRGQDVALRCDPISGHVSLFWYQQALGQGPEFLTYFQNEAQLDKSGLPSDRFFAERPEGSVSTLKIQRTQQEDSAVYLCASSLRTGLVTEAFFGQGTRLTVV.

The chain couples TRBV18 to TRBJ2-7, with D uncertain. This CDR3 comprises 12 residues. The germline V gene encodes CDR1 KGHSH and CDR2 LQKENI. Trimming removed 6 bases from V and 3 bases from J, with 9 bases in between. The CDR3 region is CASSQRIYEQYF. CDR3 DNA: TGTGCCAGCTCGCAGAGGATCTACGAGCAGTACTTC.

V is TRBV24-1 and J is TRBJ2-5, with a weak D call TRBD1 (6 bases). CDR3 length: 15 residues. The germline V gene has CDR1 KGHDR and CDR2 SFDVKD. The V gene lost 5 bases and the J gene lost 1 base, with 13 bases spanning the gap. CDR3 DNA: TGTGCCACCAGTGCCGTGACAGGACCCCAAGAGACCCAGTACTTC. Its protein product is CATSAVTGPQETQYF.

CDR3 region: CASSPTYNTEAFF. For the CDR3, the DNA is TGTGCCAGCTCACCCACCTATAACACTGAAGCTTTCTTT. The V and J genes are TRBV18 and TRBJ1-1; no clear D. Germline CDR1 is KGHSH and CDR2 is LQKENI. This CDR3 has 13 residues. The ends were cut back, 3 bases at V and 2 bases at J, with 7 bases in the middle.

This clone came up a few times. The rearrangement links TRBV11-2 to TRBJ1-6; D may be TRBD1 (5 bases). V dropped 6 bases and J dropped 8 bases, with 8 bases sitting between them. Looked up from germline, CDR1 is SGHAT and CDR2 is FQNNGV. This CDR3 is built from 12 residues. This CDR3 reads CASSTGDSPLHF. The DNA of the CDR3 is TGTGCCAGCAGTACAGGTGATTCACCCCTCCACTTT.

The chain links TRBV19 to TRBJ2-7; maybe TRBD2 (5 bases). The CDR3 sequence is 12 residues long. The V and J ends lost 1 base and 6 bases respectively, with 7 bases between them. Germline lookup yields CDR1 LNHDA and CDR2 SQIVND (reference sequence). The CDR3 DNA reads as TGTGCCAGTAGTATAGTCGGGGTCGAGCAGTACTTC. Encoded protein: CASSIVGVEQYF.

The V call is TRBV6-2 or TRBV6-3, the J call TRBJ2-1; 8 nucleotides match TRBD2. The trim removed 6 bases at V and 4 bases at J, leaving 14 bases unmatched. CDR1 and CDR2 (germline): MNHEY, SVGEGT. This CDR3 has 17 residues. In DNA, the CDR3 is TGTGCCAGCAGCCTCCCCTCGGGTAGCGGGGTATACAATGAGCAGTTCTTC. This sequence encodes CASSLPSGSGVYNEQFF.

This chain uses TRBV6-1 with TRBJ2-2, with 9 bases matching TRBD1. V shed 2 bases and J 6 bases; nucleotides not matched to a gene: 10. The CDR3 is made up of 17 amino acids. Germline CDR1 reads MNHNS; CDR2 reads SASEGT. This chain's CDR3 is CASSESRGTGNPGELFF. The CDR3 region has the DNA TGTGCCAGCAGTGAATCTAGGGGGACAGGGAATCCCGGGGAGCTGTTTTTT.

The chain carries TRBV7-9 and TRBJ1-4; D is unclear. The germline CDR1 and CDR2 sequences are SEHNR and FQNEAQ (reference sequence). Trimming took 0 bases from V and 0 from J, leaving 8 bases between them. The CDR3 totals 16 residues. Here the CDR3 DNA reads TGTGCCAGCAGCTTAGCCCGGGATGCAACTAATGAAAAACTGTTTTTT. Translation: CASSLARDATNEKLFF.

The chain has TRBV7-2 and TRBJ1-5; D is possibly TRBD1 (5 bases). Germline assignment: CDR1 SGHTA and CDR2 FQGNSA. V dropped 4 bases and J dropped 6 bases, with 13 bases sitting between them. The CDR3 consists of 14 residues. CDR3 nucleotides: TGTGCCAGCAGCTATTCGGGGGGGAGTCAGCCCCAGCATTTT. The encoded protein is CASSYSGGSQPQHF. Full variable domain (missing parts from reference TRBV7-2 and TRBJ1-5): GAGVSQSPSNKVTEKGKDVELRCDPISGHTALYWYRQSLGQGLEFLIYFQGNSAPDKSGLPSDRFSAERTGGSVSTLTIQRTQQEDSAVYLCASSYSGGSQPQHFGDGTRLSIL.

The CDR3 DNA sequence: TGTGCCAGCAGCTTCGGGAACAGTGCTACCTACGAGCAGTACTTC. It specifies CASSFGNSATYEQYF. The chain has TRBV3-1 (or the pseudogene TRBV3-2) and TRBJ2-7; tentatively, D is TRBD2 (5 bases). Trimming pared 5 bases from V and 2 bases from J, leaving 16 bases between. This CDR3 has 15 amino acids. Germline lookup yields CDR1 LGHDT and CDR2 YNNKEL (reference sequence).

This clone was detected ten times or more. V is TRBV6-5 and J is TRBJ2-1; 12 bases agree with TRBD2. J was trimmed by 4 bases and V by 6 bases; bases with no gene match: 4. This CDR3 contains 15 residues. Germline V lookup: CDR1 MNHEY, CDR2 SVGAGI. CDR3 protein: CASRKTSGGYNEQFF. For the CDR3, the DNA is TGTGCCAGCAGGAAGACTAGCGGGGGATACAATGAGCAGTTCTTC.

This chain joins TRBV19 and TRBJ1-1, with D unresolved. Trimming removed 11 bases from V and 1 base from J, with 23 bases in between. The CDR3 loop spans 16 amino acids. Germline V gene sequence: CDR1 LNHDA, CDR2 SQIVND (reference sequence). CDR3 DNA sequence: TGTGCCTCCCATCGTGGGCAGGTCGGTCGGAACACTGAAGCTTTCTTT. Translation: CASHRGQVGRNTEAFF.

This chain uses TRBV2 with TRBJ2-1; TRBD2 aligns across 13 bases. CDR3 length equals 14 residues. In germline, CDR1 is SNHLY, CDR2 FYNNEI. V lost 8 bases and J lost 6; bases outside the gene matches: 4. The CDR3 loop is CASFRTSGGNEQFF. The DNA for the CDR3 is TGTGCCAGCTTCCGGACTAGCGGGGGCAATGAGCAGTTCTTC.

V and J are TRBV18 and TRBJ1-5, with 10 bases matching TRBD1. Germline V gene lookup returns CDR1 KGHSH and CDR2 LQKENI. Unmatched junction bases numbered 17, after V lost 4 bases and J lost 2 bases. CDR3 length: 20 residues. The CDR3 loop is CASSHRSDRGFLMGNQPQHF. In nucleotides, the CDR3 is TGTGCCAGCTCACATCGATCGGACAGGGGGTTTCTTATGGGCAATCAGCCCCAGCATTTT.

The V call is TRBV19, the J call TRBJ2-7; unclear D gene. V was cut by 6 bases and J by 1 base, with 10 bases left in between. The CDR3 extends over 13 amino acids. CDR1 LNHDA and CDR2 SQIVND come from the germline V gene (reference sequence). CDR3 sequence (DNA): TGTGCCAGTAGCCGGAGTTATTCCTACGAGCAGTACTTC. This codes for CASSRSYSYEQYF.

The rearrangement uses TRBV6-5 and TRBJ1-1; D ambiguous. CDR1 is MNHEY and CDR2 is SVGAGI in the germline V gene. Trimming shortened V by 7 bases and J by 3 bases, and 18 bases separated the two germline ends. The CDR3 contains 15 residues. The CDR3 DNA sequence: TGTGCCAGCACCCCGGGAGGGAAGTGGGACACTGAAGCTTTCTTT. Translating gives CASTPGGKWDTEAFF.

The rearrangement links TRBV30 to TRBJ2-1; 8 bases are shared with TRBD2. Per germline, CDR1 GTSNPN and CDR2 SVGIG (reference sequence). The V and J ends lost 8 bases and 4 bases, in that order; junction bases with no gene match: 10. This CDR3 comprises 14 residues. The CDR3 coding sequence is TGTGCCCTCGACCTAGCGGGCCTATACAATGAGCAGTTCTTC. Encoded protein: CALDLAGLYNEQFF.